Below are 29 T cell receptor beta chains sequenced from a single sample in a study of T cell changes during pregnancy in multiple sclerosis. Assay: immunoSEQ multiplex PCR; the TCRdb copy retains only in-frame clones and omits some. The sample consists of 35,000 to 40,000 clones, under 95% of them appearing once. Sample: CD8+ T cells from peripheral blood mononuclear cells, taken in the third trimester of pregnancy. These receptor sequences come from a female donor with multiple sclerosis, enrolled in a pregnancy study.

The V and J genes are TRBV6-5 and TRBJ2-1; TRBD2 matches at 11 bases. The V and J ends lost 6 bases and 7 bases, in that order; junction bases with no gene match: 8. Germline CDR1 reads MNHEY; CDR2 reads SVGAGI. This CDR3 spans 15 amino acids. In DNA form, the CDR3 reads TGTGCCAGCAGCTCGACTAGCGGGATGGGGAATGAGCAGTTCTTC. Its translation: CASSSTSGMGNEQFF.

The CDR3 spells CASSPGESGRYRETQYF. For the CDR3, the DNA is TGTGCCAGCAGCCCCGGGGAGAGCGGGAGGTACAGAGAGACCCAGTACTTC. This sequence joins TRBV7-3 and TRBJ2-5, with 9 bases identical to TRBD2. Germline CDR1 and CDR2: SGHTA and FQGTGA. Trimming took 5 bases from V and 4 from J; bases not matched to a gene: 14. There are 17 residues in the CDR3.

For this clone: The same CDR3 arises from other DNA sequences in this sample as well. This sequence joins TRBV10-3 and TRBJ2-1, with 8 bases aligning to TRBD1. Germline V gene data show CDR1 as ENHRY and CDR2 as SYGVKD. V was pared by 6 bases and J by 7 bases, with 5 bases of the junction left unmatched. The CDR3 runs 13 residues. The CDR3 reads CAIRGQGENEQFF. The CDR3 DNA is TGTGCCATCAGAGGACAGGGTGAAAATGAGCAGTTCTTC.

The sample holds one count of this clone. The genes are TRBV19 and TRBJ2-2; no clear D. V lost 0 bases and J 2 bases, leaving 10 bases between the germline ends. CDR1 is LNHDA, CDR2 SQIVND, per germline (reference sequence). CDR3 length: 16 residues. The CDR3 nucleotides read TGTGCCAGTAGTATAGATGACTGGCCAAACACCGGGGAGCTGTTTTTT. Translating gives CASSIDDWPNTGELFF.

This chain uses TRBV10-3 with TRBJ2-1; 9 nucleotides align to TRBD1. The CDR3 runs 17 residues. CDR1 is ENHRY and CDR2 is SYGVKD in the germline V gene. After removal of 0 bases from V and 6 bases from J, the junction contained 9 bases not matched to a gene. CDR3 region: CAISESGGGQGPNEQFF. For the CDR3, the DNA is TGTGCCATCAGTGAGTCGGGAGGGGGACAGGGCCCCAATGAGCAGTTCTTC.

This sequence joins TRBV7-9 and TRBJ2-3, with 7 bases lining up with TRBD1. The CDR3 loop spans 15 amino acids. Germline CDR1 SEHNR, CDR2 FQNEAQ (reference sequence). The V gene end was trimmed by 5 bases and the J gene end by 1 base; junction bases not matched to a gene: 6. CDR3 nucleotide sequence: TGTGCCAGCAGCACGCCAGGGACAGGCACAGATACGCAGTATTTT. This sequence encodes CASSTPGTGTDTQYF.

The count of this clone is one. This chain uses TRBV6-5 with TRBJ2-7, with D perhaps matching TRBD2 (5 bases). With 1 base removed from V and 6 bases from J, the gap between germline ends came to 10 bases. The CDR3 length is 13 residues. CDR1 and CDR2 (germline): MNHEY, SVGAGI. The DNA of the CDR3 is TGTGCCAGCAGTTACTTGGACTTCGGCGAGCAGTACTTC. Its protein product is CASSYLDFGEQYF.

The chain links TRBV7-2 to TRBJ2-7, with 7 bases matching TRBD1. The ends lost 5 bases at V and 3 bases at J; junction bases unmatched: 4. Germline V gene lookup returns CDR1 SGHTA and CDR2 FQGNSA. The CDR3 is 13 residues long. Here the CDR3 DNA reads TGTGCCAGCAGCCTGGGACAGAACTACGAGCAGTACTTC. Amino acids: CASSLGQNYEQYF. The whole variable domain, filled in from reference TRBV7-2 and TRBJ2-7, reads GAGVSQSPSNKVTEKGKDVELRCDPISGHTALYWYRQSLGQGLEFLIYFQGNSAPDKSGLPSDRFSAERTGGSVSTLTIQRTQQEDSAVYLCASSLGQNYEQYFGPGTRLTVT.

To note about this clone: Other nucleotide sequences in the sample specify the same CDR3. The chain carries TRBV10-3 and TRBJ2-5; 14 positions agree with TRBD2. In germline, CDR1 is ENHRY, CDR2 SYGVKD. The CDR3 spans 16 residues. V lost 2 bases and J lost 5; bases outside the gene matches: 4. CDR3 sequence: CAISEGTSGSGETQYF. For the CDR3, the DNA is TGTGCCATCAGTGAGGGGACTAGCGGGAGCGGGGAGACCCAGTACTTC.

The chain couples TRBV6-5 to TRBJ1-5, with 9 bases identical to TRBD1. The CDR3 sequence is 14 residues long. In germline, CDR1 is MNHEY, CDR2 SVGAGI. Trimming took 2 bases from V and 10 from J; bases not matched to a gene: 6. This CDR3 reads CASSYTGGAIPQHF. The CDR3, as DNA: TGTGCCAGCAGTTACACAGGGGGCGCGATTCCCCAGCATTTT.

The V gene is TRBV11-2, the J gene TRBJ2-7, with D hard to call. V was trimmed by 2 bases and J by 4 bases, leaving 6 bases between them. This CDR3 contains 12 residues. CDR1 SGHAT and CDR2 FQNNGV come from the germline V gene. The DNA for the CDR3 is TGTGCCAGCAGCTTAACCGGGTACGAGCAGTACTTC. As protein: CASSLTGYEQYF.

The CDR3, as DNA: TGTGCCAGCAGCCTGGGGGGCGGGGGCAATGAGCAGTTCTTC. It codes for CASSLGGGGNEQFF. The chain carries TRBV11-2 and TRBJ2-1; D perhaps matches TRBD2 (7 bases). The CDR3 has 14 amino acids. Germline loops: CDR1 SGHAT, CDR2 FQNNGV. The V gene lost 5 bases and the J gene lost 6 bases, with 14 bases spanning the gap.

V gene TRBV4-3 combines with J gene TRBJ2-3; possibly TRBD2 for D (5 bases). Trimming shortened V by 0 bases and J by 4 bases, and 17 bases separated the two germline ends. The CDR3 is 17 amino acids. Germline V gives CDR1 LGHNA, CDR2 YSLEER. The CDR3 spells CASSQEPFGVVADTQYF. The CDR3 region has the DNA TGCGCCAGCAGCCAAGAACCCTTCGGGGTGGTGGCAGATACGCAGTATTTT.

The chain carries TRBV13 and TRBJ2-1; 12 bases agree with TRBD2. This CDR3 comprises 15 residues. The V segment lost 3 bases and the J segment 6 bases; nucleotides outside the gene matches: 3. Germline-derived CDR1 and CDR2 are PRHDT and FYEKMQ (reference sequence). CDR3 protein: CASSLGLAGLNEQFF. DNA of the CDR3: TGTGCCAGCAGCTTGGGACTAGCGGGCCTCAATGAGCAGTTCTTC.

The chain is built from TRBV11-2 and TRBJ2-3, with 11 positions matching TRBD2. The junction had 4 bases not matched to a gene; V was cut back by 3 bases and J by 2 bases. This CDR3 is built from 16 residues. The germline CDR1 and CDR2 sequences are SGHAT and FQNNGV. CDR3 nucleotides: TGTGCCAGCAGCTTGGGGACTAGCGGTTCCACAGATACGCAGTATTTT. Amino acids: CASSLGTSGSTDTQYF.

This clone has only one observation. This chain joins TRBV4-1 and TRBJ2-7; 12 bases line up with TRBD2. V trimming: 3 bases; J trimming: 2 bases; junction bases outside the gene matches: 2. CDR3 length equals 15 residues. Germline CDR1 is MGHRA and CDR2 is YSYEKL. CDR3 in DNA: TGCGCCAGCAGCCACACTAGCGGGAGGCCCTACGAGCAGTACTTC. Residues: CASSHTSGRPYEQYF.

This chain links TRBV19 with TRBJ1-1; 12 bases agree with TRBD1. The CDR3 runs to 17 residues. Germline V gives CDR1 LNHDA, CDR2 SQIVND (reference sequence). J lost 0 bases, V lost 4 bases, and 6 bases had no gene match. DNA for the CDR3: TGTGCCAGTAGTACGGGGACAGGGGGCAACATGAACACTGAAGCTTTCTTT. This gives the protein CASSTGTGGNMNTEAFF.

The CDR3 sequence: CASSPGLAGVGTGELFF. As DNA, the CDR3 is TGCGCCAGCTCGCCGGGACTAGCGGGAGTTGGCACCGGGGAGCTGTTTTTT. The chain couples TRBV4-3 to TRBJ2-2; 14 positions match TRBD2. Germline V gives CDR1 LGHNA, CDR2 YSLEER. CDR3 length equals 17 residues. Unmatched junction bases numbered 9, after V lost 8 bases and J lost 4 bases.

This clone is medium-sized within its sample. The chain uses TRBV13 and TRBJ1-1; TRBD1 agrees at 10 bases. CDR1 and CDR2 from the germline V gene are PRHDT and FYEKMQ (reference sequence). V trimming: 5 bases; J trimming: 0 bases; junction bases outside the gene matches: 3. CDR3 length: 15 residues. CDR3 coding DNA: TGTGCCAGCAGCAGAGACAGGGGGCTGAACACTGAAGCTTTCTTT. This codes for CASSRDRGLNTEAFF. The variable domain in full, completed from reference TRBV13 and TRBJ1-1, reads AAGVIQSPRHLIKEKRETATLKCYPIPRHDTVYWYQQGPGQDPQFLISFYEKMQSDKGSIPDRFSAQQFSDYHSELNMSSLELGDSALYFCASSRDRGLNTEAFFGQGTRLTVV.

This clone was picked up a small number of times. CDR3 bases: TGTGCCTGGACCCACGCGGTGAACACTGAAGCTTTCTTT. Translation: CAWTHAVNTEAFF. The chain employs TRBV30 and TRBJ1-1; D gene ambiguous. Between the trimmed V and J ends, which lost 4 bases and 0 bases, there was a span of 9 bases. Germline-derived CDR1 and CDR2 are GTSNPN and SVGIG (reference sequence). The CDR3 contains 13 residues. The full variable domain, completed using reference TRBV30 and TRBJ1-1, is SQTIHQWPATLVQPVGSPLSLECTVEGTSNPNLYWYRQAAGRGLQLLFYSVGIGQISSEVPQNLSASRPQDRQFILSSKKLLLSDSGFYLCAWTHAVNTEAFFGQGTRLTVV.

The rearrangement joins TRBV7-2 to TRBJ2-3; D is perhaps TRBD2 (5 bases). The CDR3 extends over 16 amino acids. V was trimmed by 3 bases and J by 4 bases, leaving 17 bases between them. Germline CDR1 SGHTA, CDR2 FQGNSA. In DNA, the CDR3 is TGTGCCAGCAGCTTTCGGGGATCCAACCTCCCAGATACGCAGTATTTT. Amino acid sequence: CASSFRGSNLPDTQYF. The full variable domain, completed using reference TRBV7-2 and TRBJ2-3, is GAGVSQSPSNKVTEKGKDVELRCDPISGHTALYWYRQSLGQGLEFLIYFQGNSAPDKSGLPSDRFSAERTGGSVSTLTIQRTQQEDSAVYLCASSFRGSNLPDTQYFGPGTRLTVL.

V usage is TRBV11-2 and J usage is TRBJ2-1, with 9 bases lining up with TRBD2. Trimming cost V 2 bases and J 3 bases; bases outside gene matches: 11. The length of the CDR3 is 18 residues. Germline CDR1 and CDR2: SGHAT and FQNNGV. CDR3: CASSLIPLGSGSYNEQFF. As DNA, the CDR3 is TGTGCCAGCAGCTTAATTCCGTTAGGTAGCGGGAGCTACAATGAGCAGTTCTTC.

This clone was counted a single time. CDR3 sequence: CASNRAGGINEQFF. CDR3 DNA sequence: TGTGCCAGTAATAGGGCGGGAGGGATCAATGAGCAGTTCTTC. The chain has TRBV19 and TRBJ2-1, with TRBD2 matching 9 bases. The CDR3 is 14 amino acids. Trimming took 7 bases from V and 6 from J; bases not matched to a gene: 7. Per the germline V gene, CDR1 is LNHDA and CDR2 is SQIVND (reference sequence).

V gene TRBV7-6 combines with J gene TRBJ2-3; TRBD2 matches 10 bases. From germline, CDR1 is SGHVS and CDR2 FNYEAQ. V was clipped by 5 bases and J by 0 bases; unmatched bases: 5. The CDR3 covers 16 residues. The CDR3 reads CASSLWTSGSTDTQYF. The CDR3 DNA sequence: TGTGCCAGCAGCCTGTGGACTAGCGGTAGCACAGATACGCAGTATTTT.

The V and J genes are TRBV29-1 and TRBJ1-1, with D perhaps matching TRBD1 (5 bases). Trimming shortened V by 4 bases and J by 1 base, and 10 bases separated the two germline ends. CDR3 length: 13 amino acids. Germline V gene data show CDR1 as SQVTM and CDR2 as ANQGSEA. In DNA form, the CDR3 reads TGCAGCGTTGTAACAGGAAAGAACACTGAAGCTTTCTTT. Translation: CSVVTGKNTEAFF.

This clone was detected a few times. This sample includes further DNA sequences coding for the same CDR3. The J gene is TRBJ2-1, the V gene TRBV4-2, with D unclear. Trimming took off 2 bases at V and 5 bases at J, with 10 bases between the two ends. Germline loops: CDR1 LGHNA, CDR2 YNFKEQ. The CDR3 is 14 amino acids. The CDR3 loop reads CASSQLLEDNEQFF. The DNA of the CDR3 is TGTGCCAGCAGCCAACTTCTAGAGGACAATGAGCAGTTCTTC.

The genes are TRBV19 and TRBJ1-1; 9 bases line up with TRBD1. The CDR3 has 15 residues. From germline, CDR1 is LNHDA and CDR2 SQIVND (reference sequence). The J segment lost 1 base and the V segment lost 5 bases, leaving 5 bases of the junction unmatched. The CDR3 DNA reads TGTGCCAGTAGTTCCGGGACAGGGCGGAACACTGAAGCTTTCTTT. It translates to CASSSGTGRNTEAFF.

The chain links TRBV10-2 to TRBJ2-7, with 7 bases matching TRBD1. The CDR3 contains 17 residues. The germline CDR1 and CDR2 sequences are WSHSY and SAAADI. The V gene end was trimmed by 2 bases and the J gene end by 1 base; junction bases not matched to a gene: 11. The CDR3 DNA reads TGCGCCAGCAGTGAGCAGACAGGGTCAATTTTGTCCTACGAGCAGTACTTC. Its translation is CASSEQTGSILSYEQYF.

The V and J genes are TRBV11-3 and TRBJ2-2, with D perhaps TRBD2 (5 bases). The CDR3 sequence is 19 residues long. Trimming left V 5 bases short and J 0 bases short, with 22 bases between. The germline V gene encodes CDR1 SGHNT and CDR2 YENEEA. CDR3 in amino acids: CASSPRTGRELANTGELFF. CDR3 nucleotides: TGTGCCAGCAGCCCAAGGACTGGAAGAGAGCTCGCGAACACCGGGGAGCTGTTTTTT.